These 27 T cell receptor beta chains share one sample of origin, sequenced in a study of cytomegalovirus exposure and HLA in healthy donors. With 60 Vbeta and 13 Jbeta primers, the PCR was carried out. Only in-frame clones appear in the TCRdb table, and some are missing; sequencing was by immunoSEQ multiplex PCR. This sample contains 150,000 to 200,000 clones. The specimen was PBMCs. These TCRs come from a woman aged 60-75 years in good health and CMV-seronegative.

The rearrangement uses TRBV27 and TRBJ2-2; weak D call: TRBD1 (6 bases). Germline assignment: CDR1 MNHEY and CDR2 SMNVEV (reference sequence). The CDR3 is 14 amino acids. The V end was cut by 3 bases, the J end by 5 bases, with 10 bases between. In DNA, the CDR3 is TGTGCCAGCAGTTTCTGGGGGACAACCGGGGAGCTGTTTTTT. It codes for CASSFWGTTGELFF.

The chain joins TRBV5-1 to TRBJ1-5; tentatively, D is TRBD1 (5 bases). The CDR3 loop spans 14 amino acids. CDR1 and CDR2 (germline): SGHRS, YFSETQ. V was cut by 2 bases and J by 5 bases, with 11 bases left in between. CDR3 DNA sequence: TGCGCCAGCAGCTTAAACCAGGGTGATCAGCCCCAGCATTTT. As protein: CASSLNQGDQPQHF.

This chain connects TRBV19 to TRBJ1-5, with 12 bases that match TRBD1. The CDR3 is 16 residues long. V was pared by 5 bases and J by 3 bases, with 5 bases of the junction left unmatched. The germline V gene encodes CDR1 LNHDA and CDR2 SQIVND (reference sequence). The CDR3 sequence is CASSRRDRGLNQPQHF. CDR3 coding DNA: TGTGCCAGTAGTCGAAGGGACAGGGGGCTCAATCAGCCCCAGCATTTT.

The J gene is TRBJ2-7, the V gene TRBV5-1; TRBD1 matches at 7 bases. After removal of 7 bases from V and 3 bases from J, the junction contained 10 bases not matched to a gene. Germline V gene sequence: CDR1 SGHRS, CDR2 YFSETQ. The CDR3 length is 14 residues. This CDR3 reads CASRRDRAIYEQYF. Written as DNA, the CDR3 is TGCGCCAGCCGACGAGACAGGGCGATCTACGAGCAGTACTTC.

The chain carries TRBV7-3 and TRBJ1-1; possible D gene TRBD1, 6 bases. Trimming removed 5 bases from V and 4 bases from J, with 14 bases in between. The CDR3 is 14 amino acids. Germline V gives CDR1 SGHTA, CDR2 FQGTGA. Here the CDR3 DNA reads TGTGCCAGCAGCCCGACAGGTACGAGCACTGAAGCTTTCTTT. It translates to CASSPTGTSTEAFF.

This chain connects TRBV6-4 to TRBJ2-3, with TRBD1 matching over 10 bases. Per germline, CDR1 MRHNA and CDR2 SNTAGT. This CDR3 has 17 amino acids. V gave up 3 bases and J gave up 5 bases; unmatched junction bases: 11. The CDR3: CASSESGTGVAGDTQYF. CDR3 sequence (DNA): TGTGCCAGCAGTGAATCCGGGACAGGGGTGGCAGGAGATACGCAGTATTTT.

The V call is TRBV5-1, the J call TRBJ2-7; a weak D match, TRBD2 (5 bases). CDR1 is SGHRS, CDR2 YFSETQ, per germline. Trimming removed 0 bases at V and 1 base at J, with 8 bases between. This CDR3 spans 14 amino acids. The CDR3 DNA sequence: TGCGCCAGCAGCTTGGCCCCGGGGTCCTACGAGCAGTACTTC. It codes for CASSLAPGSYEQYF.

The gene calls are TRBV10-3 and TRBJ1-2; TRBD1 matches at 9 bases. This CDR3 spans 15 amino acids. J gave up 3 bases and V 6 bases, and 8 bases lay outside the gene matches. Germline V gene lookup returns CDR1 ENHRY and CDR2 SYGVKD. The CDR3 DNA is TGTGCCATCAGCCTGGGACAGGGAGGGGACTATGGCTACACCTTC. This gives the protein CAISLGQGGDYGYTF.

To note about this clone: Distinct nucleotide sequences in the sample also encode this CDR3. The chain combines TRBV11-3 with TRBJ2-3; weak D call: TRBD2 (5 bases). Trimming removed 0 bases from V and 6 bases from J, with 13 bases in between. This CDR3 has 15 residues. Germline V gives CDR1 SGHNT, CDR2 YENEEA. CDR3: CASSLDAGYSDTQYF. CDR3 coding DNA: TGTGCCAGCAGCTTAGATGCGGGTTATAGTGATACGCAGTATTTT.

The J gene is TRBJ2-2, the V gene TRBV5-1; the match to TRBD1 covers 9 bases. Germline lookup yields CDR1 SGHRS and CDR2 YFSETQ. The CDR3 is made up of 14 amino acids. The V gene end was trimmed by 6 bases and the J gene end by 6 bases; junction bases not matched to a gene: 6. The CDR3 DNA sequence: TGCGCCAGCATACCTACAGGGGGCTCCGGGGAGCTGTTTTTT. Its protein is CASIPTGGSGELFF.

The J gene is TRBJ1-4, the V gene TRBV30, with D tentatively TRBD1 (6 bases). The germline gives CDR1 GTSNPN, CDR2 SVGIG (reference sequence). Trimming shortened V by 1 base and J by 7 bases, and 16 bases separated the two germline ends. CDR3 length equals 15 residues. Here the CDR3 DNA reads TGTGCCTGGAGTGATGGAACAGGGCAGGGTGAAAAACTGTTTTTT. Its translation: CAWSDGTGQGEKLFF.

The V and J genes are TRBV15 and TRBJ2-2, with 11 bases identical to TRBD2. This CDR3 spans 14 amino acids. The V and J ends lost 1 base and 13 bases, in that order; junction bases with no gene match: 5. CDR1 and CDR2 (germline): LNHNV, YYDKDF (reference sequence). The CDR3 spells CATSRGNSGRGLFF. The CDR3 DNA sequence: TGTGCCACCAGCAGAGGAAATAGCGGGAGGGGGCTGTTTTTT.

The chain joins TRBV16 to TRBJ1-5, with D possibly TRBD1 on 6 matching bases. The V gene lost 2 bases and the J gene lost 5 bases, with 10 bases spanning the gap. Germline V gene data show CDR1 as KGHSY and CDR2 as FQNENV. The CDR3 spans 14 residues. CDR3 sequence reads: CASSQAGEHQPQHF. The CDR3 coding sequence is TGTGCCAGCAGCCAAGCAGGGGAGCATCAGCCCCAGCATTTT.

The chain has TRBV6-1 and TRBJ2-1; 9 bases match TRBD1. Trimming removed 5 bases from V and 4 bases from J; junction bases left unmatched: 3. This CDR3 comprises 14 residues. The germline CDR1 and CDR2 sequences are MNHNS and SASEGT. CDR3 nucleotides: TGTGCCAGCAGTCTCGGGACAGGGTACAATGAGCAGTTCTTC. Translated: CASSLGTGYNEQFF.

The V gene is TRBV4-1, the J gene TRBJ1-1; TRBD1 might be the D (5 bases). Germline CDR1 is MGHRA and CDR2 is YSYEKL. This CDR3 comprises 16 residues. The ends were cut back, 1 base at V and 1 base at J, with 13 bases in the middle. The CDR3 region is CASSQGGHRQNTEAFF. In DNA form, the CDR3 reads TGCGCCAGCAGCCAAGGAGGACACAGACAGAACACTGAAGCTTTCTTT.

This chain links TRBV7-6 with TRBJ2-1; 8 positions match TRBD2. The CDR3 contains 15 residues. Germline lookup yields CDR1 SGHVS and CDR2 FNYEAQ. V shed 1 base, J shed 6 bases, and the junction held 5 bases outside the gene matches. CDR3 amino acids: CASSLGLAYFNEQFF. CDR3 nucleotides: TGTGCCAGCAGCTTAGGACTAGCGTACTTCAATGAGCAGTTCTTC.

A note on this clone: At one boundary the junction diverges from the germline segment, which might be a read error. This sequence joins TRBV6-1 and TRBJ1-6; possibly TRBD1 for D (5 bases). The length of the CDR3 is 11 residues. Per germline, CDR1 MNHNS and CDR2 SASEGT. This chain's CDR3 is CASLEAGLARF. CDR3 nucleotide sequence: TGTGCCAGCCTCGAGGCAGGGTTGGCCCGTTTC.

This sequence joins TRBV15 and TRBJ1-1; possible D gene TRBD1, 6 bases. Trimming left V 5 bases short and J 1 base short, with 14 bases between. Germline CDR1 and CDR2: LNHNV and YYDKDF (reference sequence). This CDR3 is built from 15 residues. CDR3 region: CATSGKTGSNTEAFF. The CDR3 DNA reads as TGTGCCACCAGCGGTAAGACAGGTTCGAACACTGAAGCTTTCTTT.

The chain has TRBV7-8 and TRBJ2-7; TRBD1 agrees at 7 bases. The CDR3 totals 14 residues. CDR1 and CDR2 from the germline V gene are SGHVS and FQNEAQ. The V and J ends lost 5 bases and 5 bases, in that order; junction bases with no gene match: 9. For the CDR3, the DNA is TGTGCCAGCAGCCCGGGACAGTTCTTCCACGAGCAGTACTTC. This translates into CASSPGQFFHEQYF.

The V call is TRBV4-3, the J call TRBJ2-5, with D possibly matching TRBD1 (7 bases). With 1 base removed from V and 7 bases from J, the gap between germline ends came to 16 bases. The CDR3 runs 15 residues. Germline V gene lookup returns CDR1 LGHNA and CDR2 YSLEER. The CDR3 sequence: CASSQGQGGDGTQYF. In nucleotides, the CDR3 is TGCGCCAGCAGCCAAGGGCAGGGGGGCGACGGGACCCAGTACTTC.

This chain links TRBV5-1 with TRBJ1-2; 9 bases agree with TRBD1. The trim removed 4 bases at V and 5 bases at J, leaving 9 bases unmatched. Germline CDR1 and CDR2: SGHRS and YFSETQ. The CDR3 consists of 15 residues. This CDR3 is CASSRGDRDGYGYTF. CDR3 nucleotides: TGCGCCAGCAGCCGGGGGGACAGGGACGGATATGGCTACACCTTC.

The CDR3 DNA is TGTGCCAGCAGGTCGACAGGGGTGAACACCGGGGAGCTGTTTTTT. Its translation is CASRSTGVNTGELFF. The rearrangement joins TRBV11-2 to TRBJ2-2; 8 nucleotides match TRBD1. After removal of 6 bases from V and 1 base from J, the junction contained 4 bases not matched to a gene. The germline CDR1 and CDR2 sequences are SGHAT and FQNNGV. The CDR3 contains 15 residues.

This chain links TRBV7-8 with TRBJ1-3; D might be TRBD1 (6 bases). Germline V lookup: CDR1 SGHVS, CDR2 FQNEAQ. Trimming cost V 0 bases and J 0 bases, with 9 bases left between them. The CDR3 covers 16 residues. CDR3 nucleotides: TGTGCCAGCAGCTTAGCGGGACATCGCTCTGGAAACACCATATATTTT. As protein: CASSLAGHRSGNTIYF.

The CDR3 sequence is CASSIGTGAYEQYF. The CDR3 DNA is TGCGCCAGCAGCATCGGGACAGGCGCCTACGAGCAGTACTTC. V and J are TRBV5-1 and TRBJ2-7, with 8 bases matching TRBD1. The CDR3 consists of 14 residues. Germline CDR1 is SGHRS and CDR2 is YFSETQ. The ends lost 4 bases at V and 2 bases at J; junction bases unmatched: 5.

The rearrangement links TRBV16 to TRBJ1-4; weak D call: TRBD1 (5 bases). With 4 bases removed from V and 3 bases from J, the gap between germline ends came to 12 bases. This CDR3 is 15 amino acids long. The germline V gene encodes CDR1 KGHSY and CDR2 FQNENV. The CDR3 loop reads CASSPPTAPNEKLFF. The CDR3 region has the DNA TGTGCCAGCAGCCCACCGACAGCACCTAATGAAAAACTGTTTTTT. The variable domain in full, with the rest retrieved from reference TRBV16 and TRBJ1-4, is GEEVAQTPKHLVRGEGQKAKLYCAPIKGHSYVFWYQQVLKNEFKFLISFQNENVFDETGMPKERFSAKCLPNSPCSLEIQATKLEDSAVYFCASSPPTAPNEKLFFGSGTQLSVL.

This chain connects TRBV19 to TRBJ1-1; 7 nucleotides agree with TRBD1. The CDR3 is 14 amino acids. V lost 5 bases and J lost 4; bases outside the gene matches: 7. The V gene's germline CDR1 is LNHDA and CDR2 SQIVND (reference sequence). The CDR3: CASSVRQGSTEAFF. The DNA of the CDR3 is TGTGCCAGTAGTGTTCGACAGGGCTCCACTGAAGCTTTCTTT.

The chain carries TRBV11-2 and TRBJ2-1, with D unclear. The length of the CDR3 is 13 residues. Germline V lookup: CDR1 SGHAT, CDR2 FQNNGV. V dropped 3 bases and J dropped 7 bases, with 10 bases sitting between them. Here the CDR3 DNA reads TGTGCCAGCAGCTTTGGGTTCAGGAATGAGCAGTTCTTC. Encoded protein: CASSFGFRNEQFF.